Presented here are 9 T cell receptor beta chains from one specimen sequenced in a study of OX40 agonist ivuxolimab in advanced cancers. Receptor libraries were prepared by the immunoSEQ multiplex PCR assay. In TCRdb, the immuneACCESS table is reduced to in-frame sequences with V and J assigned. These tables do not hold every clone; where another copy was compared, an unresolved V gene accounts for under half, and the others remain unexplained. Recorded for this sample are 53,000 or so clones; approximately 84% of them occurred a single time. The leading ten clones occupy less than 15% of the sample. Sequencing used CD4+ or CD8+ T cells sorted from blood, obtained in a trial of the OX40 agonist ivuxolimab. The receptors derive from an adult with an advanced solid tumor such as melanoma, head and neck, liver or kidney cancer.

The CDR3 DNA reads as TGTGCCAGCAGTCCTCCGAGTGGGAGGGGGGCCCGGGGGCAGTACTTC. This gives the protein CASSPPSGRGARGQYF. This rearrangement joins TRBV28 to TRBJ2-7; weak D call: TRBD2 (7 bases). V shed 5 bases and J shed 9 bases, with 26 bases lying between them. Germline values: CDR1 MDHEN, CDR2 SYDVKM. This CDR3 is 16 amino acids long.

The chain joins TRBV15 to TRBJ2-7, with D unresolved. From germline, CDR1 is LNHNV and CDR2 YYDKDF (reference sequence). The CDR3 runs to 12 residues. The V end lost 0 bases, the J end lost 5 bases, and 5 bases lay between the germline ends. The CDR3 spells CATSRDRNEQYF. The CDR3 nucleotides read TGTGCCACCAGCAGAGATAGGAACGAGCAGTACTTC. Based on the CDR3 plus reference TRBV15 and TRBJ2-7, the full variable domain is DAMVIQNPRYQVTQFGKPVTLSCSQTLNHNVMYWYQQKSSQAPKLLFHYYDKDFNNEADTPDNFQSRRPNTSFCFLDIRSPGLGDTAMYLCATSRDRNEQYFGPGTRLTVT.

This clone turned up a few times. The chain is built from TRBV9 and TRBJ1-4, with D maybe TRBD1 (5 bases). CDR3 size: 15 residues. Per germline, CDR1 SGDLS and CDR2 YYNGEE. V shed 1 base and J shed 5 bases, with 12 bases lying between them. CDR3 sequence reads: CASSVFGGGNEKLFF. As DNA, the CDR3 is TGTGCCAGCAGCGTATTTGGTGGGGGGAATGAAAAACTGTTTTTT.

The chain links TRBV27 to TRBJ1-5, with D unclear. Germline CDR1 MNHEY, CDR2 SMNVEV (reference sequence). The CDR3 is 14 residues long. V dropped 5 bases and J dropped 0 bases, with 8 bases sitting between them. The CDR3 loop reads CASSPTYSNQPQHF. Here the CDR3 DNA reads TGTGCCAGCAGTCCGACATATAGCAATCAGCCCCAGCATTTT.

The chain couples TRBV4-2 to TRBJ1-3; no definite D call. CDR1 is LGHNA and CDR2 is YNFKEQ in the germline V gene. The length of the CDR3 is 17 residues. The V end lost 4 bases, the J end lost 2 bases, and 18 bases lay between the germline ends. The CDR3 coding sequence is TGTGCCAGCAGCCCCGCCTTCAGTGTGGGGACTGGAAACACCATATATTTT. Encoded protein: CASSPAFSVGTGNTIYF.

The chain couples TRBV27 to TRBJ2-6, with 7 bases lining up with TRBD1. V trimming: 5 bases; J trimming: 9 bases; junction bases outside the gene matches: 16. Looked up from germline, CDR1 is MNHEY and CDR2 is SMNVEV (reference sequence). The CDR3 consists of 17 residues. CDR3: CASSPYRGAGVDNVLTF. The CDR3 DNA reads as TGTGCCAGCAGTCCGTACAGGGGCGCAGGGGTTGACAACGTCCTGACTTTC.

The V and J genes are TRBV2 and TRBJ1-2, with 7 positions matching TRBD1. The CDR3 sequence is 14 residues long. V gave up 6 bases and J gave up 1 base; unmatched junction bases: 5. Germline V gene lookup returns CDR1 SNHLY and CDR2 FYNNEI. The CDR3 region has the DNA TGTGCCAGCAGGCCACAGGGGATTAACTATGGCTACACCTTC. It yields the protein CASRPQGINYGYTF.

The chain links TRBV6-1 to TRBJ1-5; a possible D gene is TRBD1 (6 bases). V was trimmed by 7 bases and J by 7 bases, leaving 14 bases between them. The CDR3 length is 13 residues. Germline CDR1 MNHNS, CDR2 SASEGT. The CDR3 region has the DNA TGTGCCAGCACCAGCGGGGGGCGGCAGCCCCAGCATTTT. As protein: CASTSGGRQPQHF.

The V call is TRBV6-1, the J call TRBJ2-3; D is undetermined. Trimming left V 1 base short and J 6 bases short, with 11 bases between. The CDR3 has 14 residues. The germline V gene has CDR1 MNHNS and CDR2 SASEGT. CDR3 nucleotide sequence: TGTGCCAGCAGTGAAGGCTTTTTGAGGGATACGCAGTATTTT. Its translation: CASSEGFLRDTQYF.